This T cell receptor beta chain was profiled in a study of immune evolution from preneoplasia to lung adenocarcinoma. Some clones are missing from TCRdb's copy, which holds only in-frame ones; the method was immunoSEQ multiplex PCR. The repertoire has 13,000 or so clones, over 75% of them found once; the top ten carry approximately 3.8%. Trimming pared 4 bases from V and 1 base from J, leaving 13 bases between. The CDR3 runs 15 residues. Germline CDR1 is ENHRY and CDR2 is SYGVKD. The chain couples TRBV10-3 to TRBJ1-1; D gene uncertain. The sample was FFPE tissue from an adenomatous hyperplasia lung lesion. Subset defined: atypical adenomatous hyperplasia (AAH), lung preneoplasia. This TCR was recovered from a person aged 50-75 years with lung adenocarcinoma. The CDR3 coding sequence is TGTGCCATCAGTGCCGCGGGTCAGACGAACACTGAAGCTTTCTTT. Protein: CAISAAGQTNTEAFF.